A selection of T cell receptor beta chains follows, all from one sample in a study of human T cells and chemical hapten exposure. MiXCR, run by TCRdb on the RACE reads, gives a single entry per CDR3 protein. The sample consists of about 380,000 distinct CDR3 sequences, under 6.5% of them appearing once. The sequencing here drew on whole blood, taken in connection with sensitization to the hapten diphenylcyclopropenone (DPC). These receptors were obtained from a woman aged 18-29 years with alopecia areata. Some clones in this sample may be carry-over from other donors' samples. Both conserved end residues are part of each CDR3. Each record gives: D gene, J gene, V gene, clone size, CDR3 protein, CDR3 DNA. A D gene is named only where the DNA matches it firmly. Clone size is given for some rows only: seen once, a few or many times, or a class if the clone is expanded.

D gene: TRBD1
J gene: TRBJ1-2
V gene: TRBV28
clone size: many
CDR3 protein: CASSLYLSRDRGYGYTF
CDR3 DNA: TGTGCCAGCAGTTTATATCTCTCCCGGGACAGGGGGTATGGCTACACCTTC

D gene: TRBD1
J gene: TRBJ1-5
V gene: TRBV6-1
clone size: many
CDR3 protein: CASSGRQGPESQPQHF
CDR3 DNA: TGTGCCAGCAGTGGCCGACAGGGCCCAGAGAGTCAGCCCCAGCATTTT

D gene: .
J gene: TRBJ1-1
V gene: TRBV7-9
clone size: .
CDR3 protein: CASSGLGTEAFF
CDR3 DNA: TGTGCCAGCAGTGGTTTGGGCACTGAAGCTTTCTTT

D gene: TRBD2
J gene: TRBJ2-5
V gene: TRBV12-3/TRBV12-4
clone size: few
CDR3 protein: CASREASGGKTQYF
CDR3 DNA: TGTGCCTCCCGGGAGGCTAGCGGGGGGAAGACCCAGTACTTC

D gene: .
J gene: TRBJ1-3
V gene: TRBV12-3/TRBV12-4
clone size: many
CDR3 protein: CASSLNRLAGNTIYF
CDR3 DNA: TGTGCCAGCAGTTTAAACAGACTCGCTGGAAACACCATATATTTT

D gene: .
J gene: TRBJ2-1
V gene: TRBV7-2
clone size: .
CDR3 protein: CASGEAKYNEQFF
CDR3 DNA: TGTGCCAGCGGCGAGGCGAAGTACAATGAGCAGTTCTTC

D gene: .
J gene: TRBJ1-4
V gene: TRBV10-3
clone size: many
CDR3 protein: CAISENREGEKLFF
CDR3 DNA: TGTGCCATCAGTGAAAACAGGGAAGGTGAAAAACTGTTTTTT

D gene: .
J gene: TRBJ1-6
V gene: TRBV4-2
clone size: many
CDR3 protein: CASSQDVQENSPLHF
CDR3 DNA: TGTGCCAGCAGCCAAGACGTACAGGAGAATTCACCCCTCCACTTT

D gene: .
J gene: TRBJ1-6
V gene: TRBV6-6
clone size: few
CDR3 protein: CASSYPRDGDDSPLHF
CDR3 DNA: TGTGCCAGCAGTTACCCGAGGGACGGGGATGATTCACCCCTCCACTTT

D gene: TRBD1
J gene: TRBJ2-7
V gene: TRBV7-2
clone size: few
CDR3 protein: CASSFPGTGGDEQYF
CDR3 DNA: TGTGCCAGCAGCTTTCCCGGGACAGGGGGCGACGAGCAGTACTTC

D gene: .
J gene: TRBJ1-1
V gene: TRBV27
clone size: .
CDR3 protein: CASSLSAANTEAFF
CDR3 DNA: TGTGCCAGCAGTTTATCGGCGGCGAACACTGAAGCTTTCTTT

D gene: .
J gene: TRBJ2-2
V gene: TRBV29-1
clone size: few
CDR3 protein: CSLYLRAGELFF
CDR3 DNA: TGCAGCTTATACCTGAGGGCCGGGGAGCTGTTTTTT

D gene: .
J gene: TRBJ1-5
V gene: TRBV3-1
clone size: many
CDR3 protein: CASSQGIQTTSNQPQHF
CDR3 DNA: TGTGCCAGCAGCCAAGGAATTCAGACTACTAGCAATCAGCCCCAGCATTTT

D gene: .
J gene: TRBJ2-1
V gene: TRBV12-3/TRBV12-4
clone size: few
CDR3 protein: CASSLGIEQFF
CDR3 DNA: TGTGCCAGCAGTTTGGGGATCGAGCAGTTCTTC

D gene: .
J gene: TRBJ2-7
V gene: TRBV6-5
clone size: .
CDR3 protein: CASSRGDRGYEQYF
CDR3 DNA: TGTGCCAGCAGTCGGGGCGACAGAGGCTACGAGCAGTACTTC

D gene: .
J gene: TRBJ2-7
V gene: TRBV7-2
clone size: many
CDR3 protein: CASSLRRGPGYEQYF
CDR3 DNA: TGTGCCAGCAGCTTACGGCGGGGGCCAGGCTACGAGCAGTACTTC

D gene: .
J gene: TRBJ2-7
V gene: TRBV28
clone size: .
CDR3 protein: CASVRKFPFYEQYF
CDR3 DNA: TGTGCCAGCGTTAGGAAGTTCCCGTTCTACGAGCAGTACTTC

D gene: .
J gene: TRBJ1-2
V gene: TRBV28
clone size: many
CDR3 protein: CASSLRGTINYGYTF
CDR3 DNA: TGTGCCAGCAGTTTAAGGGGAACAATTAACTATGGCTACACCTTC

D gene: TRBD1
J gene: TRBJ1-3
V gene: TRBV5-6
clone size: few
CDR3 protein: CASSFPGQGYSGNTIYF
CDR3 DNA: TGTGCCAGCAGCTTCCCAGGACAGGGTTACTCTGGAAACACCATATATTTT

D gene: TRBD2
J gene: TRBJ2-5
V gene: TRBV12-3/TRBV12-4
clone size: .
CDR3 protein: CASSPGGYQETQYF
CDR3 DNA: TGTGCCAGCAGCCCGGGAGGGTACCAAGAGACCCAGTACTTC

D gene: .
J gene: TRBJ1-5
V gene: TRBV5-5
clone size: few
CDR3 protein: CASSLNGGLSQPQHF
CDR3 DNA: TGTGCCAGCAGCTTGAACGGGGGCCTCAGTCAGCCCCAGCATTTT

D gene: .
J gene: TRBJ1-2
V gene: TRBV20-1
clone size: few
CDR3 protein: CSARVRAPDYGYTF
CDR3 DNA: TGCAGTGCTAGAGTCCGAGCCCCCGACTATGGCTACACCTTC

D gene: TRBD1
J gene: TRBJ1-6
V gene: TRBV7-8
clone size: many
CDR3 protein: CASSPGTAGSPLHF
CDR3 DNA: TGTGCCAGCAGCCCGGGGACAGCTGGATCACCCCTCCACTTT

D gene: .
J gene: TRBJ1-1
V gene: TRBV13
clone size: .
CDR3 protein: CASSSTNNTEAFF
CDR3 DNA: TGTGCCAGCAGCTCGACAAATAACACTGAAGCTTTCTTT

D gene: .
J gene: TRBJ2-7
V gene: TRBV4-3
clone size: few
CDR3 protein: CASSQDSSRGEQYF
CDR3 DNA: TGCGCCAGCAGCCAAGACTCATCACGGGGGGAGCAGTACTTC

D gene: .
J gene: TRBJ1-5
V gene: TRBV20-1
clone size: few
CDR3 protein: CSARDLGREFSNQPQHF
CDR3 DNA: TGCAGTGCTAGAGATCTTGGCAGGGAATTTAGCAATCAGCCCCAGCATTTT

D gene: TRBD1
J gene: TRBJ2-7
V gene: TRBV10-3
clone size: .
CDR3 protein: CAISLGQGASYEQYF
CDR3 DNA: TGTGCCATCAGCCTGGGACAGGGGGCCTCCTACGAGCAGTACTTC

D gene: .
J gene: TRBJ2-3
V gene: TRBV7-2
clone size: few
CDR3 protein: CASSLALTIDTQYF
CDR3 DNA: TGTGCCAGCAGCTTAGCGCTAACCATAGATACGCAGTATTTT

D gene: .
J gene: TRBJ2-3
V gene: TRBV6-1
clone size: few
CDR3 protein: CASTESTDTQYF
CDR3 DNA: TGTGCCAGCACCGAAAGCACAGATACGCAGTATTTT

D gene: TRBD2
J gene: TRBJ2-1
V gene: TRBV24-1
clone size: .
CDR3 protein: CATMERSGDEQFF
CDR3 DNA: TGTGCCACCATGGAGCGAAGCGGGGATGAGCAGTTCTTC

D gene: .
J gene: TRBJ1-2
V gene: TRBV28
clone size: .
CDR3 protein: CASSLVPQGDYGYTF
CDR3 DNA: TGTGCCAGCAGTTTAGTCCCCCAGGGCGACTATGGCTACACCTTC

D gene: TRBD1
J gene: TRBJ1-1
V gene: TRBV24-1
clone size: .
CDR3 protein: CATSDPSGGRTEAFF
CDR3 DNA: TGTGCCACCAGTGACCCATCAGGGGGAAGAACTGAAGCTTTCTTT

D gene: .
J gene: TRBJ1-1
V gene: TRBV5-1
clone size: few
CDR3 protein: CASSTRDQLNTEAFF
CDR3 DNA: TGCGCCAGCAGCACTAGGGATCAATTGAACACTGAAGCTTTCTTT

D gene: TRBD1
J gene: TRBJ1-6
V gene: TRBV6-5
clone size: many
CDR3 protein: CASSDRGRGYNSPLHF
CDR3 DNA: TGTGCCAGCAGTGACAGGGGGCGCGGGTATAATTCACCCCTCCACTTT

D gene: TRBD1
J gene: TRBJ1-4
V gene: TRBV20-1
clone size: many
CDR3 protein: CSARASDRGGGKLFF
CDR3 DNA: TGCAGTGCTAGAGCCTCTGACAGGGGCGGGGGTAAACTGTTTTTT

D gene: .
J gene: TRBJ2-1
V gene: TRBV20-1
clone size: .
CDR3 protein: CSAKHRDLMQFF
CDR3 DNA: TGCAGTGCTAAACACAGGGATTTGATGCAGTTCTTC

D gene: .
J gene: TRBJ2-3
V gene: TRBV5-4
clone size: .
CDR3 protein: CASSPFAGFSTDTQYF
CDR3 DNA: TGTGCCAGCAGCCCTTTCGCGGGGTTTAGCACAGATACGCAGTATTTT

D gene: .
J gene: TRBJ1-1
V gene: TRBV20-1
clone size: many
CDR3 protein: CSASWDRGGTEAFF
CDR3 DNA: TGCAGTGCTAGTTGGGACCGGGGGGGTACTGAAGCTTTCTTT

D gene: .
J gene: TRBJ2-3
V gene: TRBV6-4
clone size: many
CDR3 protein: CASSERGGTTDTQYF
CDR3 DNA: TGTGCCAGCAGTGAAAGGGGCGGAACCACAGATACGCAGTATTTT

D gene: .
J gene: TRBJ2-3
V gene: TRBV6-5
clone size: .
CDR3 protein: CASSPIGADTQYF
CDR3 DNA: TGTGCCAGCAGTCCTATAGGTGCAGATACGCAGTATTTT

D gene: .
J gene: TRBJ1-5
V gene: TRBV27
clone size: .
CDR3 protein: CASRQSVGQPQHF
CDR3 DNA: TGTGCCAGCAGACAAAGTGTAGGTCAGCCCCAGCATTTT

D gene: .
J gene: TRBJ1-3
V gene: TRBV29-1
clone size: .
CDR3 protein: CSVVTSIGNTIYF
CDR3 DNA: TGCAGCGTCGTCACCTCCATTGGAAACACCATATATTTT

D gene: .
J gene: TRBJ2-3
V gene: TRBV9
clone size: .
CDR3 protein: CASSSGVQDTQYF
CDR3 DNA: TGTGCCAGCAGCTCGGGGGTGCAAGATACGCAGTATTTT

D gene: .
J gene: TRBJ2-5
V gene: TRBV7-9
clone size: .
CDR3 protein: CASSSVPRKGSQETQYF
CDR3 DNA: TGTGCCAGCAGCTCGGTACCCAGAAAGGGATCCCAAGAGACCCAGTACTTC

D gene: TRBD1
J gene: TRBJ1-2
V gene: TRBV3-1
clone size: .
CDR3 protein: CASSHMTGRNYGYTF
CDR3 DNA: TGTGCCAGCAGCCATATGACAGGGAGAAACTATGGCTACACCTTC

D gene: TRBD2
J gene: TRBJ2-3
V gene: TRBV4-2
clone size: .
CDR3 protein: CASSQSTSGGSRDTQYF
CDR3 DNA: TGTGCCAGCAGCCAATCCACTAGCGGGGGGTCAAGAGATACGCAGTATTTT

D gene: .
J gene: TRBJ1-2
V gene: TRBV10-3
clone size: .
CDR3 protein: CAISESSLYTF
CDR3 DNA: TGTGCCATCAGTGAGTCGAGTCTGTACACCTTC

D gene: TRBD2
J gene: TRBJ2-1
V gene: TRBV28
clone size: many
CDR3 protein: CASSTSSGPRGLAGLILFF
CDR3 DNA: TGTGCCAGCAGCACTTCCTCAGGACCCCGGGGACTAGCGGGGCTTATTCTGTTCTTC

D gene: .
J gene: TRBJ2-1
V gene: TRBV12-3/TRBV12-4
clone size: .
CDR3 protein: CASRTTVEPYNEQFF
CDR3 DNA: TGTGCCAGCAGAACAACCGTAGAACCCTACAATGAGCAGTTCTTC

D gene: .
J gene: TRBJ2-3
V gene: TRBV6-4
clone size: few
CDR3 protein: CASRPRGGADLLSSTDTQYF
CDR3 DNA: TGTGCCAGCAGGCCTCGAGGGGGGGCGGACCTATTATCTAGCACAGATACGCAGTATTTT

D gene: .
J gene: TRBJ2-1
V gene: TRBV5-6
clone size: .
CDR3 protein: CASSPTGTGERHEQFF
CDR3 DNA: TGTGCCAGCAGCCCGACCGGGACTGGGGAGAGGCATGAGCAGTTCTTC

D gene: .
J gene: TRBJ2-3
V gene: TRBV24-1
clone size: many
CDR3 protein: CATSDLNDRDSRTDTQYF
CDR3 DNA: TGTGCCACCAGTGATTTGAATGATCGCGACTCACGCACAGATACGCAGTATTTT

D gene: TRBD1
J gene: TRBJ2-1
V gene: TRBV12-3/TRBV12-4
clone size: many
CDR3 protein: CASRGQGSYNEQFF
CDR3 DNA: TGTGCCAGCAGGGGACAGGGCTCCTACAATGAGCAGTTCTTC

D gene: .
J gene: TRBJ1-1
V gene: TRBV6-5
clone size: .
CDR3 protein: CASSYSSGADTEAFF
CDR3 DNA: TGTGCCAGCAGTTACTCTTCGGGGGCAGACACTGAAGCTTTCTTT

D gene: TRBD2
J gene: TRBJ2-3
V gene: TRBV4-1
clone size: few
CDR3 protein: CASSQVWRGAEATQYF
CDR3 DNA: TGCGCCAGCAGCCAAGTGTGGCGGGGGGCTGAGGCTACGCAGTATTTT

D gene: TRBD1
J gene: TRBJ1-2
V gene: TRBV5-1
clone size: .
CDR3 protein: CASSLSGQGALDYGYTF
CDR3 DNA: TGCGCCAGCAGCTTGTCCGGACAGGGGGCTCTCGACTATGGCTACACCTTC

D gene: .
J gene: TRBJ2-3
V gene: TRBV4-3
clone size: few
CDR3 protein: CASSQERGRKTDTQYF
CDR3 DNA: TGCGCCAGCAGCCAAGAACGGGGGCGAAAGACAGATACGCAGTATTTT

D gene: .
J gene: TRBJ2-7
V gene: TRBV18
clone size: .
CDR3 protein: CASSPDGASYEQYF
CDR3 DNA: TGTGCCAGCTCACCCGACGGCGCCTCCTACGAGCAGTACTTC

D gene: .
J gene: TRBJ2-1
V gene: TRBV4-1
clone size: few
CDR3 protein: CASSVLLTRTANEQFF
CDR3 DNA: TGCGCCAGCAGCGTACTTCTGACCCGAACCGCCAATGAGCAGTTCTTC

D gene: .
J gene: TRBJ1-5
V gene: TRBV6-6
clone size: .
CDR3 protein: CASRLIDQPQHF
CDR3 DNA: TGTGCCAGCAGGCTTATTGATCAGCCCCAGCATTTT